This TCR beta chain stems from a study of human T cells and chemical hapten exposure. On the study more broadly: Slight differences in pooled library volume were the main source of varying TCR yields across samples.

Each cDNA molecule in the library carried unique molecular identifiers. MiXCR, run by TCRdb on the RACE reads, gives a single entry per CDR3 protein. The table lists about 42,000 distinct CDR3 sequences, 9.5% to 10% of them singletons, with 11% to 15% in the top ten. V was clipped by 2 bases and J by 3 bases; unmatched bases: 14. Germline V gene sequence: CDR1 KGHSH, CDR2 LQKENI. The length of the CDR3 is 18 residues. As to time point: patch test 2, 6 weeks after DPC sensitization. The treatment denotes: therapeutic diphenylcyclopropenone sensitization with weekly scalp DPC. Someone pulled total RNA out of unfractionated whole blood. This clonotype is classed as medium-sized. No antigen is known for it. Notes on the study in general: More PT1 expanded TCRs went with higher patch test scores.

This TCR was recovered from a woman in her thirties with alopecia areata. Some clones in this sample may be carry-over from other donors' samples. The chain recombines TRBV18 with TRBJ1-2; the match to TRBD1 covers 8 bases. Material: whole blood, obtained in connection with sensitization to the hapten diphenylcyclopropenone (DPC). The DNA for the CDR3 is TGTGCCAGCTCACCAGAGGACCCAATCGCAGGGGGCCACTATGGCTACACCTTC. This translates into CASSPEDPIAGGHYGYTF.